This T cell receptor beta chain is drawn from a study of T cell repertoires in cytomegalovirus infection. As to this clonotype: Its antigen is still unknown.

The CDR3 length is 13 residues. Losses at the gene ends were 6 bases for V and 3 bases for J; bases not matched to a gene: 2. Germline CDR1 reads LNHDA; CDR2 reads SQIVND (reference sequence). From the reads, TCRdb called clonotypes with MiXCR, one entry per CDR3 protein. The sample has about 900,000 distinct CDR3 sequences; around 29% are singletons. V gene TRBV19 combines with J gene TRBJ2-1; 7 nucleotides agree with TRBD1. Here the sequenced sample was cultured CD8+ T cells from PBMCs, taken from culture after CMV antigen stimulation. The sequence was obtained from a human donor in good health (CMV status not recorded). Some clones in this sample may be carry-over from other donors' samples. CDR3 loop: CASRRQGYNEQFF. As DNA, the CDR3 is TGTGCCAGTAGAAGACAGGGCTACAATGAGCAGTTCTTC.